This TCR beta chain was captured by sequencing in a study of blood T cell repertoires in COVID-19. On the study more broadly: Acute-phase and convalescent COVID-19 samples originated in the United States, Italy and Spain.

In the authors' methods: Quantification of nucleated cells was approximated via reference gene primer amplification. The method was immunoSEQ multiplex PCR; TCRdb's version includes in-frame clones alone and lacks a portion of them. For V, J and clone size, that table is used; D and trimming come from the DNA. The sample shows roughly 150,000 clones, approximately 86% of them seen only once. While infection was still active, Seattle patients were enrolled and then followed longitudinally. This CDR3 has 13 amino acids. Trimming left V 4 bases short and J 1 base short, with 7 bases between. Per the germline V gene, CDR1 is SEHNR and CDR2 is FQNEAQ (reference sequence).

The chain combines TRBV7-9 with TRBJ1-1; D is ambiguous. The sequence derives from a woman older than 75 with COVID-19, enrolled during active disease. Sequencing was performed on peripheral blood. This chain's CDR3 is CASSSTPNTEAFF. CDR3 nucleotides: TGTGCCAGCAGCTCGACACCGAACACTGAAGCTTTCTTT.